These T cell receptor beta chains were read from a single sample in a study of blood T cell repertoires in COVID-19. The table came from immunoSEQ multiplex PCR; TCRdb's copy has only in-frame clones and leaves some out. The table lists around 500,000 clones, 80% to 90% of them singletons. Material for sequencing was PBMCs or T cells enriched from blood (not recorded which). All receptors come from a woman in her sixties who had recovered from COVID-19. The CDR3 runs from the conserved cysteine through the conserved F or W. A D gene is named only where the DNA matches it firmly. Clone size is not always given. Where it is, it says once, few, many or a class for expanded clones.

D	V	J	size	DNA	CDR3
TRBD2	TRBV2	TRBJ2-1	.	TGTGCCAGCAAGCGGGGGGCTCGGGATGAGCAGTTCTTC	CASKRGARDEQFF
.	TRBV19	TRBJ1-4	.	TGTGCCAGTAGATCTTCAACTAATGAAAAACTGTTTTTT	CASRSSTNEKLFF
TRBD1	TRBV5-1	TRBJ1-5	.	TGCGCCAGCAGCGAGGAGACAGGGGGTAATCAGCCCCAGCATTTT	CASSEETGGNQPQHF
TRBD2	TRBV4-1	TRBJ2-7	.	TGCGCCAGCAGCCAAACTAGCGGACCCTCCTACGAGCAGTACTTC	CASSQTSGPSYEQYF
.	TRBV3-1/TRBV3-2	TRBJ1-2	once	TGTGCCAGCAGCCAAGAAGTGGCAGGGCCTTACAACTATGGCTACACCTTC	CASSQEVAGPYNYGYTF
TRBD1	TRBV5-1	TRBJ1-6	.	TGCGCCAGCAGCTTTGCCGGGACAGGGCTTAATTCACCCCTCCACTTT	CASSFAGTGLNSPLHF
.	TRBV7-9	TRBJ1-1	.	TGTGCCAGCACAATTCCCGAGGGGGTTGAAGCTTTCTTT	CASTIPEGVEAFF
TRBD2	TRBV11-2	TRBJ2-2	.	TGTGCCAGCAGCCCCCAACTAGCGGGGCCTGGAGGGGAGCTGTTTTTT	CASSPQLAGPGGELFF
TRBD1	TRBV3-1/TRBV3-2	TRBJ1-2	.	TGTGCCAGCACCGGACAGGGGGGGTATGGCTACACCTTC	CASTGQGGYGYTF
TRBD1	TRBV6-5	TRBJ2-7	.	TGTGCCAGCAGTTACGGGACAGGGGGCGGCTACGAGCAGTACTTC	CASSYGTGGGYEQYF
.	TRBV24-1	TRBJ2-7	.	TGTGCCACCAGTGATGGGGGGGCCCGGGGCGAGCAGTACTTC	CATSDGGARGEQYF
.	TRBV14	TRBJ1-6	once	TGTGCCAGCAGCCAAGGGACAAAATCACCCCTCCACTTT	CASSQGTKSPLHF
TRBD1	TRBV4-1	TRBJ2-3	once	TGCGCCAGCAGCCAAGGGGACAGAAGCACAGATACGCAGTATTTT	CASSQGDRSTDTQYF
.	TRBV7-9	TRBJ2-5	.	TGTGCCAGCAGTTCCGACAACCAAGAGACCCAGTACTTC	CASSSDNQETQYF
TRBD1	TRBV9	TRBJ2-6	.	TGTGCCAGCAGCGTAGTTGGGACAGGGATCTCTGGGGCCAACGTCCTGACTTTC	CASSVVGTGISGANVLTF
TRBD1	TRBV11-3	TRBJ1-3	.	TGTGCCAGCAGCTTAGGCGGGACAGGGGGAAACACCATATATTTT	CASSLGGTGGNTIYF
TRBD1	TRBV5-1	TRBJ2-3	.	TGCGCCAGCAGCCCACAGGGGGCAGGTACGCAGTATTTT	CASSPQGAGTQYF
.	TRBV6-6	TRBJ2-4	.	TGTGCCAGCGCCCAACTCCCGCTAATTCCCTACTTC	CASAQLPLIPYF
.	TRBV2	TRBJ1-3	.	TGTGCCGTCCTTGGAGGGTTTGGAAACACCATATATTTT	CAVLGGFGNTIYF
.	TRBV29-1	TRBJ1-1	.	TGCAGCGTTGACGGAGGGGCTATTGGTGAAGCTTTCTTT	CSVDGGAIGEAFF
.	TRBV5-1	TRBJ2-3	.	TGCGCCAGCAGACGGGAAGATACGCAGTATTTT	CASRREDTQYF
TRBD2	TRBV4-2	TRBJ2-3	.	TGTGCCAGCAGCCCCGGACTAGCGGGGGGCAAGCAGTATTTT	CASSPGLAGGKQYF
TRBD1	TRBV11-3	TRBJ2-7	.	TGTGCCAGCAGCTTACTTGGGACAGGGGGATCCTACGAGCAGTACTTC	CASSLLGTGGSYEQYF
TRBD1	TRBV20-1	TRBJ2-3	.	TGCAGTGCTAGTCCCCAGGGGAGGACAGGGAGGACAGATACGCAGTATTTT	CSASPQGRTGRTDTQYF
.	TRBV5-6	TRBJ1-6	.	TGTGCCAGCAGCTCGGGGTGGAGTAATTCACCCCTCCACTTT	CASSSGWSNSPLHF
.	TRBV5-1	TRBJ2-1	.	TGCGCCAGCAGCAGCCCAACCCCGAACCACAATGAGCAGTTCTTC	CASSSPTPNHNEQFF
.	TRBV19	TRBJ2-7	.	TGTGCCAGTAGTCCCGGGACATCATACGAGCAGTACTTC	CASSPGTSYEQYF
.	TRBV6-5	TRBJ2-1	.	TGTGCCAGCAGTTACTCTCGGGTCCATGAGCAGTTCTTC	CASSYSRVHEQFF
.	TRBV4-1	TRBJ2-7	.	TGCGCCAGCAGCCAAGAAGGACCGACGTACGGGGGAGAGCAGTACTTC	CASSQEGPTYGGEQYF
.	TRBV5-1	TRBJ1-6	once	TGCGCCAGCAGCCAAGGACAGTGGGCTTCACCCCTCCACTTT	CASSQGQWASPLHF
.	TRBV2	TRBJ1-2	.	TGTGCCAGCAGTGAAGCGGGAGGGGCACACGGCTACACCTTC	CASSEAGGAHGYTF
.	TRBV15	TRBJ1-6	.	TGTGCCACCAGCAGAGGGGGGGGCAGCGGAATGAATTCACCCCTCCACTTT	CATSRGGGSGMNSPLHF
TRBD1	TRBV9	TRBJ1-6	.	TGTGCCAGCAGCGTAGACTGGACAGGGGAACGTTCACCCCTCCACTTT	CASSVDWTGERSPLHF
.	TRBV18	TRBJ1-5	.	TGTGCCAGCTCACTAGATATCACTCAGCCCCAGCATTTT	CASSLDITQPQHF
TRBD1	TRBV7-6	TRBJ1-2	.	TGTGCCAGCACCCCGGACAGGGCGAACTATGGCTACACCTTC	CASTPDRANYGYTF
TRBD2	TRBV19	TRBJ2-1	.	TGTGCCAGTAGACGGCGGGGGGGCGGCGCCTACAATGAGCAGTTCTTC	CASRRRGGGAYNEQFF
.	TRBV3-1/TRBV3-2	TRBJ1-1	once	TGTGCCAGCAGCCCCGGACTTATTAACACTGAAGCTTTCTTT	CASSPGLINTEAFF
.	TRBV9	TRBJ2-1	.	TGTGCCAGCAGCAGGGATGCGGGGTCGAGCTCCTACAATGAGCAGTTCTTC	CASSRDAGSSSYNEQFF
.	TRBV11-2	TRBJ1-2	.	TGTGCCAGCAGGCCCGGGGGAGGGCATGGCTACACCTTC	CASRPGGGHGYTF
.	TRBV10-3	TRBJ1-1	.	TGTGCCATCAGGAGGGGGGGGATGGCTGAAGCTTTCTTT	CAIRRGGMAEAFF
.	TRBV5-1	TRBJ1-4	few	TGCGCCAGCAGCCTCCGTCCACAGGAAAATGAAAAACTGTTTTTT	CASSLRPQENEKLFF